Each of the 17 T cell receptor beta chains below was sequenced from the same sample in a study of cytomegalovirus exposure and HLA in healthy donors. A multiplex PCR was run with 60 Vbeta primers and 13 Jbeta primers. The method was immunoSEQ multiplex PCR; TCRdb's version includes in-frame clones alone and lacks a portion of them. This sample has over 200,000 clones, with over 65% found just once. The sequencing input was PBMCs. The source of these receptors is a woman aged 60-75 years in good health and CMV-seropositive.

The chain combines TRBV7-9 with TRBJ2-3, with 8 bases lining up with TRBD2. Germline V CDR1 and CDR2: SEHNR, FQNEAQ (reference sequence). CDR3 size: 13 residues. Losses at the gene ends were 6 bases for V and 4 bases for J; bases not matched to a gene: 3. The CDR3: CASSSRGADTQYF. The CDR3 coding sequence is TGTGCCAGCAGTTCGCGGGGGGCAGATACGCAGTATTTT. Full variable domain (rest looked up from reference TRBV7-9 and TRBJ2-3): DTGVSQNPRHKITKRGQNVTFRCDPISEHNRLYWYRQTLGQGPEFLTYFQNEAQLEKSRLLSDRFSAERPKGSFSTLEIQRTEQGDSAMYLCASSSRGADTQYFGPGTRLTVL.

The DNA of the CDR3 is TGTGCCAGCAGCCCGAATAACGGGGGGGCGAGGACCGGGGAGCTGTTTTTT. Translation: CASSPNNGGARTGELFF. The chain combines TRBV5-4 with TRBJ2-2; 8 bases are shared with TRBD2. J lost 5 bases, V lost 4 bases, and 13 bases had no gene match. The CDR3 runs 17 residues. Germline CDR1 is SGHNT and CDR2 is YYREEE (reference sequence).

This clone was observed a single time. V and J are TRBV5-8 and TRBJ1-2, with D unresolved. The germline V and J ends were trimmed by 2 bases and 8 bases, with 13 bases remaining between them. The CDR3 has 13 amino acids. Germline V gives CDR1 SGHTS, CDR2 YDEGEE. The CDR3 sequence is CASSLGYPGGYTF. The DNA for the CDR3 is TGTGCCAGCAGCTTAGGGTATCCGGGAGGCTACACCTTC.

J is TRBJ1-2 and V is TRBV10-3, with TRBD1 matching over 8 bases. The germline V gene encodes CDR1 ENHRY and CDR2 SYGVKD. The length of the CDR3 is 15 residues. Unmatched junction bases numbered 7, after V lost 4 bases and J lost 3 bases. CDR3 loop: CAISGTGHVDYGYTF. CDR3 sequence (DNA): TGTGCCATCAGTGGGACAGGGCATGTAGACTATGGCTACACCTTC.

The sample holds one count of this clone. The J gene is TRBJ1-2, the V gene TRBV5-5, with D maybe TRBD1 (6 bases). V lost 2 bases and J 8 bases, leaving 16 bases between the germline ends. Germline lookup yields CDR1 SGHKS and CDR2 YYEKEE (reference sequence). CDR3 length: 14 residues. The CDR3 is CASSLGTLDRGYTF. The CDR3 region has the DNA TGTGCCAGCAGCTTAGGGACACTTGATAGGGGCTACACCTTC.

Written as DNA, the CDR3 is TGTGCGGTTTCACTACCCTATGGCTACACCTTC. This sequence encodes CAVSLPYGYTF. The chain links TRBV30 to TRBJ1-2; no firm D call. Germline V gene data show CDR1 as GTSNPN and CDR2 as SVGIG (reference sequence). CDR3 size: 11 residues.

The chain has TRBV28 and TRBJ2-7; possibly TRBD2 for D (5 bases). The CDR3 sequence is 16 residues long. Germline loops: CDR1 MDHEN, CDR2 SYDVKM. V lost 7 bases and J 5 bases, leaving 24 bases between the germline ends. In nucleotides, the CDR3 is TGTGCCAGCACCCTAAGTTTCTCGGGGTCAAGGCACGAGCAGTACTTC. It encodes CASTLSFSGSRHEQYF.

This clone appeared a few times. CDR3 nucleotide sequence: TGTGCCAGCAGGATCAGGGATAAGGTACCTTACTATGGCTACACCTTC. It yields the protein CASRIRDKVPYYGYTF. V gene TRBV5-6 combines with J gene TRBJ1-2, with D possibly matching TRBD1 (5 bases). Germline V CDR1 and CDR2: SGHDT, YYEEEE. The CDR3 totals 16 residues. V lost 5 bases to trimming and J lost 3 bases, with 20 bases between them.

The V and J genes are TRBV5-1 and TRBJ2-2; the match to TRBD2 covers 9 bases. J was trimmed by 3 bases and V by 4 bases; bases with no gene match: 7. This CDR3 has 16 amino acids. CDR1 is SGHRS, CDR2 YFSETQ, per germline. The CDR3 loop reads CASSVLSGRYTGELFF. CDR3 DNA sequence: TGCGCCAGCAGCGTCCTTAGCGGGAGATACACCGGGGAGCTGTTTTTT.

The chain joins TRBV5-1 to TRBJ2-5; 8 bases fit TRBD2. The germline CDR1 and CDR2 sequences are SGHRS and YFSETQ. V gave up 1 base and J gave up 1 base; unmatched junction bases: 3. This CDR3 comprises 15 residues. Here the CDR3 DNA reads TGCGCCAGCAGCTTGTTCAGCGGGGGCCAAGAGACCCAGTACTTC. Its protein product is CASSLFSGGQETQYF.

The V call is TRBV11-2, the J call TRBJ2-7, with TRBD1 matching 7 bases. Germline V gives CDR1 SGHAT, CDR2 FQNNGV. V shed 9 bases, J shed 3 bases, and the junction held 8 bases outside the gene matches. This CDR3 comprises 13 residues. In DNA form, the CDR3 reads TGTGCCAGTAGACGGGACAGCAACTACGAGCAGTACTTC. Its translation is CASRRDSNYEQYF. The full variable domain, with the rest looked up from reference TRBV11-2 and TRBJ2-7, is EAGVAQSPRYKIIEKRQSVAFWCNPISGHATLYWYQQILGQGPKLLIQFQNNGVVDDSQLPKDRFSAERLKGVDSTLKIQPAKLEDSAVYLCASRRDSNYEQYFGPGTRLTVT.

The chain is built from TRBV4-2 and TRBJ2-5; D possibly corresponds to TRBD2 (7 bases). CDR1 and CDR2 from the germline V gene are LGHNA and YNFKEQ. The CDR3 runs 16 residues. Trimming removed 3 bases at V and 5 bases at J, with 19 bases between. DNA for the CDR3: TGTGCCAGCAGCCAGGGGGGGCTAGCGGCTAGCGAGACCCAGTACTTC. Its translation: CASSQGGLAASETQYF.

The rearrangement links TRBV29-1 to TRBJ2-7, with 10 bases matching TRBD2. CDR3 length equals 15 residues. CDR1 and CDR2 from the germline V gene are SQVTM and ANQGSEA. V dropped 8 bases and J dropped 3; count of bases not matched to a gene: 13. CDR3 residues: CSTRGSGRANYEQYF. As DNA, the CDR3 is TGCAGCACCCGAGGAAGCGGGAGGGCCAACTACGAGCAGTACTTC.

This chain uses TRBV7-9 with TRBJ2-5; D ambiguous. V gave up 5 bases and J gave up 1 base, with 11 bases separating them. The CDR3 contains 14 residues. Germline-derived CDR1 and CDR2 are SEHNR and FQNEAQ (reference sequence). The CDR3 reads CASSPRAAQETQYF. The CDR3 DNA reads TGTGCCAGCAGCCCGAGAGCCGCCCAAGAGACCCAGTACTTC.

This clone appeared a few times. The chain couples TRBV12-5 to TRBJ2-5; 15 bases fit TRBD2. The CDR3 loop spans 16 amino acids. Unmatched junction bases numbered 2, after V lost 6 bases and J lost 0 bases. Germline CDR1 reads LGHNT; CDR2 reads FRNRAP. Here the CDR3 DNA reads TGTGCTAGTGGGCGGACTAGCGGGGGGGACCAAGAGACCCAGTACTTC. Protein: CASGRTSGGDQETQYF.

The chain carries TRBV5-1 and TRBJ2-5, with TRBD2 matching 8 bases. J lost 1 base, V lost 4 bases, and 9 bases had no gene match. This CDR3 has 16 amino acids. Per germline, CDR1 SGHRS and CDR2 YFSETQ. The CDR3 spells CASSDGGAAPQETQYF. CDR3 nucleotides: TGCGCCAGCAGCGACGGGGGGGCGGCACCCCAAGAGACCCAGTACTTC.

In this sample, this clone turned up a few times. The chain recombines TRBV6-1 with TRBJ1-2; possibly TRBD1 for D (5 bases). The CDR3 is 14 amino acids. The ends were cut back, 8 bases at V and 3 bases at J, with 16 bases in the middle. Germline CDR1 MNHNS, CDR2 SASEGT. CDR3 protein: CASHPGALDYGYTF. As DNA, the CDR3 is TGTGCCAGCCACCCTGGGGCTTTGGACTATGGCTACACCTTC.